The 26 T cell receptor beta chains in this list originate from one sample, sequenced in a study of blood T cell repertoires in COVID-19. Data came from immunoSEQ multiplex PCR; TCRdb stores just in-frame clones and leaves some out. This table holds 100,000 to 150,000 clones, roughly 85% found once. The sequenced sample consisted of peripheral blood. The receptor source for this set is a woman of 80 years or more with COVID-19, enrolled during active disease.

This clone was seen just once. The chain recombines TRBV7-8 with TRBJ1-1, with a weak D call TRBD1 (5 bases). Trimming took 5 bases from V and 0 from J, leaving 13 bases between them. Germline lookup yields CDR1 SGHVS and CDR2 FQNEAQ. This CDR3 is 15 amino acids long. This chain's CDR3 is CASSHRGSMNTEAFF. In DNA form, the CDR3 reads TGTGCCAGCAGCCATAGGGGCAGTATGAACACTGAAGCTTTCTTT. Together with reference TRBV7-8 and TRBJ1-1, the CDR3 gives the full variable domain: GAGVSQSPRYKVAKRGQDVALRCDPISGHVSLFWYQQALGQGPEFLTYFQNEAQLDKSGLPSDRFFAERPEGSVSTLKIQRTQQEDSAVYLCASSHRGSMNTEAFFGQGTRLTVV.

The chain has TRBV5-6 and TRBJ1-1; weak D call: TRBD1 (6 bases). V was clipped by 4 bases and J by 5 bases, with 18 bases between them. This CDR3 region has 15 residues. From germline, CDR1 is SGHDT and CDR2 YYEEEE. This CDR3 is CASSLGQPRYTEAFF. The CDR3 DNA reads as TGTGCCAGCAGCCTTGGACAGCCCAGGTATACTGAAGCTTTCTTT. Full variable domain (remainder filled in from reference TRBV5-6 and TRBJ1-1): DAGVTQSPTHLIKTRGQQVTLRCSPKSGHDTVSWYQQALGQGPQFIFQYYEEEERQRGNFPDRFSGHQFPNYSSELNVNALLLGDSALYLCASSLGQPRYTEAFFGQGTRLTVV.

This clone was detected only a few times. The J gene is TRBJ2-2, the V gene TRBV18; 7 bases are a match to TRBD2. CDR1 and CDR2 from the germline V gene are KGHSH and LQKENI. J lost 7 bases, V lost 3 bases, and 8 bases had no gene match. The CDR3 runs to 15 residues. The CDR3 spells CASSPSAGAFGELFF. In nucleotides, the CDR3 is TGTGCCAGCTCACCGAGCGCGGGAGCGTTCGGGGAGCTGTTTTTT.

This rearrangement joins TRBV28 to TRBJ1-5, with unresolved D. Trimming removed 6 bases at V and 6 bases at J, with 18 bases between. In germline, CDR1 is MDHEN, CDR2 SYDVKM. The length of the CDR3 is 15 residues. DNA of the CDR3: TGTGCCAGCAGGGGGAGAGGGCGCCCCGGTCAGCCCCAGCATTTT. Translating gives CASRGRGRPGQPQHF.

This clone was recorded once. The J gene is TRBJ2-7, the V gene TRBV5-1, with TRBD2 identical over 8 bases. Trimming removed 4 bases from V and 6 bases from J; junction bases left unmatched: 9. The germline V gene has CDR1 SGHRS and CDR2 YFSETQ. This CDR3 is 14 amino acids long. The CDR3 reads CASSVIAGPFEQYF. The CDR3 nucleotides are TGCGCCAGCAGCGTAATAGCGGGACCCTTCGAGCAGTACTTC.

The chain couples TRBV6-6 to TRBJ2-1; TRBD1 aligns across 9 bases. The germline V gene encodes CDR1 MNHNY and CDR2 SVGAGI (reference sequence). The CDR3 sequence is 14 residues long. V shed 6 bases and J 4 bases; nucleotides not matched to a gene: 4. CDR3 sequence (DNA): TGTGCCAGCAGCCGACAGGGGGAATACAATGAGCAGTTCTTC. Translating gives CASSRQGEYNEQFF.

The V gene is TRBV29-1, the J gene TRBJ1-5; 7 bases fit TRBD1. CDR3 length equals 14 residues. Trimming cost V 7 bases and J 3 bases; bases outside gene matches: 9. CDR1 is SQVTM and CDR2 is ANQGSEA in the germline V gene. This CDR3 reads CSALEQGINQPQHF. The CDR3 coding sequence is TGCAGCGCCCTAGAACAGGGGATCAATCAGCCCCAGCATTTT.

The rearrangement links TRBV4-3 to TRBJ2-7, with 7 positions matching TRBD1. V shed 1 base, J shed 0 bases, and the junction held 18 bases outside the gene matches. This CDR3 is built from 20 residues. CDR1 is LGHNA, CDR2 YSLEER, per germline. The CDR3 is CASSQAPVTQGLPISYEQYF. The CDR3, as DNA: TGCGCCAGCAGCCAAGCCCCCGTAACACAGGGGCTACCGATCTCCTACGAGCAGTACTTC.

This rearrangement joins TRBV18 to TRBJ2-7; 8 bases align to TRBD2. V lost 2 bases to trimming and J lost 3 bases; unmatched junction nucleotides: 6. Germline V CDR1 and CDR2: KGHSH, LQKENI. This CDR3 is 15 amino acids long. CDR3 sequence reads: CASSPASGSVYEQYF. As DNA, the CDR3 is TGTGCCAGCTCACCAGCAAGCGGGAGTGTCTACGAGCAGTACTTC.

The chain is built from TRBV7-8 and TRBJ2-7; TRBD2 matches 7 bases. The trim removed 2 bases at V and 3 bases at J, leaving 4 bases unmatched. Germline values: CDR1 SGHVS, CDR2 FQNEAQ. The CDR3 consists of 14 residues. CDR3 DNA sequence: TGTGCCAGCAGCTTACTAGCGGCTGGCTACGAGCAGTACTTC. As protein: CASSLLAAGYEQYF.

The chain carries TRBV24-1 and TRBJ2-3, with TRBD2 identical over 13 bases. Looked up from germline, CDR1 is KGHDR and CDR2 is SFDVKD. V trimming: 3 bases; J trimming: 7 bases; junction bases outside the gene matches: 6. There are 16 residues in the CDR3. CDR3 bases: TGTGCCACCAGTGATCAACTAGCGGGAGGGCGAAATACGCAGTATTTT. Translation: CATSDQLAGGRNTQYF.

CDR3 sequence (DNA): TGTGCCAGCAGCTTAGCTAGCGTGAACACCGGGGAGCTGTTTTTT. It is translated as CASSLASVNTGELFF. The V and J genes are TRBV5-5 and TRBJ2-2, with D possibly being TRBD2 (6 bases). The CDR3 consists of 15 residues. Trimming left V 2 bases short and J 1 base short, with 9 bases between. CDR1 and CDR2 from the germline V gene are SGHKS and YYEKEE (reference sequence).

The chain is built from TRBV7-2 and TRBJ1-1, with D unclear. V lost 4 bases and J lost 1, with 7 bases in between. The germline CDR1 and CDR2 sequences are SGHTA and FQGNSA. The CDR3 runs 13 residues. CDR3 DNA: TGTGCCAGCAGCTACAATTGGAACACTGAAGCTTTCTTT. It codes for CASSYNWNTEAFF.

This sequence joins TRBV28 and TRBJ2-7; TRBD1 might be the D (7 bases). CDR3 length equals 12 residues. CDR1 and CDR2 from the germline V gene are MDHEN and SYDVKM. The V and J ends lost 6 bases and 2 bases respectively, with 8 bases between them. CDR3 in amino acids: CASSRGAYEQYF. CDR3 DNA sequence: TGTGCCAGCAGCAGGGGGGCCTACGAGCAGTACTTC.

The rearrangement links TRBV6-5 to TRBJ2-2; 7 nucleotides align to TRBD2. The CDR3 totals 13 residues. Germline V gene data show CDR1 as MNHEY and CDR2 as SVGAGI. The CDR3 DNA is TGTGCGATCCGCGGGAGTCTCCTCGGGGAGCTGTTTTTT. It is translated as CAIRGSLLGELFF.

This clone was counted a few times. This sequence joins TRBV7-2 and TRBJ1-5, with no clear D. Germline CDR1 reads SGHTA; CDR2 reads FQGNSA. V was cut by 5 bases and J by 2 bases, with 7 bases left in between. This CDR3 is 13 amino acids long. CDR3: CASSEVGNQPQHF. CDR3 coding DNA: TGTGCCAGCAGCGAGGTGGGCAATCAGCCCCAGCATTTT. Complete variable domain (other parts from reference TRBV7-2 and TRBJ1-5): GAGVSQSPSNKVTEKGKDVELRCDPISGHTALYWYRQSLGQGLEFLIYFQGNSAPDKSGLPSDRFSAERTGGSVSTLTIQRTQQEDSAVYLCASSEVGNQPQHFGDGTRLSIL.

This chain uses TRBV5-1 with TRBJ2-1; 14 bases agree with TRBD2. The CDR3 spans 17 residues. The J segment lost 8 bases and the V segment lost 4 bases, leaving 11 bases of the junction unmatched. Germline CDR1 and CDR2: SGHRS and YFSETQ. CDR3 in DNA: TGCGCCAGCAGCGGACAGGGACTAGCGGGAGCGGGCGATGAGCAGTTCTTC. This encodes CASSGQGLAGAGDEQFF.

This clone was counted between two and nine times. CDR3 sequence: CASSVGGTPNYGYTF. The CDR3 bases are TGTGCCAGCAGCGTAGGCGGGACTCCTAACTATGGCTACACCTTC. The rearrangement links TRBV9 to TRBJ1-2; a possible D gene is TRBD1 (5 bases). Deletions cut 0 bases from V and 0 bases from J, with 9 bases between. The length of the CDR3 is 15 residues. CDR1 and CDR2 (germline): SGDLS, YYNGEE.

The gene calls are TRBV9 and TRBJ2-2, with D possibly matching TRBD2 (6 bases). Between the trimmed V and J ends, which lost 4 bases and 0 bases, there was a span of 13 bases. Germline CDR1 reads SGDLS; CDR2 reads YYNGEE. This CDR3 has 16 residues. The CDR3 is CASSPVAAANTGELFF. CDR3 bases: TGTGCCAGCAGCCCTGTAGCGGCCGCGAACACCGGGGAGCTGTTTTTT.

The chain joins TRBV28 to TRBJ1-6; possible D gene TRBD1, 5 bases. Trimming left V 5 bases short and J 7 bases short, with 9 bases between. The CDR3 has 13 amino acids. Germline V CDR1 and CDR2: MDHEN, SYDVKM. CDR3 amino acids: CASSATGNSPLHF. As DNA, the CDR3 is TGTGCCAGCAGTGCCACAGGAAATTCACCCCTCCACTTT.

The gene calls are TRBV5-1 and TRBJ2-1, with 13 bases fitting TRBD2. Germline CDR1 and CDR2: SGHRS and YFSETQ. The CDR3 contains 16 residues. Unmatched junction bases numbered 4, after V lost 3 bases and J lost 4 bases. The CDR3 DNA is TGCGCCAGCAGCTCACGGACTAGCGGGAGTTACAATGAGCAGTTCTTC. Protein sequence: CASSSRTSGSYNEQFF.

This chain connects TRBV14 to TRBJ1-2, with TRBD1 matching over 8 bases. J was trimmed by 3 bases and V by 0 bases; bases with no gene match: 6. CDR1 and CDR2 (germline): SGHDN, FVKESK. This CDR3 contains 16 residues. CDR3 nucleotide sequence: TGTGCCAGCAGCCAAGACAGGCAGGGGGCTTACTATGGCTACACCTTC. Translation: CASSQDRQGAYYGYTF.

The chain recombines TRBV9 with TRBJ2-3; no reliable D call. V was pared by 4 bases and J by 0 bases, with 12 bases between. From germline, CDR1 is SGDLS and CDR2 YYNGEE. This CDR3 is built from 15 residues. CDR3 sequence (DNA): TGTGCCAGCAGCCCGACACCATCTAGCACAGATACGCAGTATTTT. The encoded protein is CASSPTPSSTDTQYF.

CDR3 protein: CASSFGEQPQHF. CDR3 DNA sequence: TGTGCCAGCAGCTTCGGAGAACAGCCCCAGCATTTT. The chain employs TRBV7-9 and TRBJ1-5; D uncertain. The germline V gene has CDR1 SEHNR and CDR2 FQNEAQ (reference sequence). This CDR3 is built from 12 residues. V shed 3 bases and J shed 7 bases, with 7 bases lying between them.

The genes are TRBV29-1 and TRBJ2-3; 8 bases line up with TRBD2. CDR1 is SQVTM and CDR2 is ANQGSEA in the germline V gene. The CDR3 runs to 12 residues. The V and J ends lost 8 bases and 5 bases, in that order; junction bases with no gene match: 6. CDR3 region: CSHTSGRDTQYF. The CDR3 DNA is TGCAGCCACACCAGCGGGAGAGATACGCAGTATTTT.

The genes are TRBV25-1 and TRBJ1-5; weak D call: TRBD1 (5 bases). In germline, CDR1 is MGHDK, CDR2 SYGVNS. V lost 2 bases to trimming and J lost 4 bases, with 9 bases between them. The CDR3 consists of 14 residues. The CDR3 bases are TGTGCCAGCAGTGAAGTGGACATAAATCAGCCCCAGCATTTT. Protein sequence: CASSEVDINQPQHF.